This T cell receptor (beta chain) was obtained from a study of T cell changes during pregnancy in multiple sclerosis. Sequencing used immunoSEQ multiplex PCR; TCRdb keeps in-frame clones, though not all of them. The table includes 85,000 to 90,000 clones, 94% detected once. Trimming stripped 1 base from V and 0 bases from J, with 13 bases between. This CDR3 is 17 amino acids long. CDR1 and CDR2 (germline): MGHRA, YSYEKL. Sequenced here: peripheral blood, sampled after pregnancy. The rearrangement links TRBV4-1 to TRBJ1-3; unclear D gene. The origin of this receptor is a female donor in good health, enrolled as a control in a pregnancy study. The CDR3 is CASSQVHGLDSGNTIYF. In nucleotides, the CDR3 is TGCGCCAGCAGCCAAGTGCATGGGCTGGACTCTGGAAACACCATATATTTT.